This T cell receptor beta chain was sequenced during a study of T cell repertoires in cytomegalovirus infection (dated by TCRdb to between 2019 and 2020). At the level of the whole study: Donor HLA type was relevant to the analysis, because carriage of CMV infection together with the matching HLA type was indicated by public TCR beta signatures.

Concerning this clonotype itself: What this receptor recognizes is not known. Per-nucleotide qualities are absent, and no much larger clonotype sits a single base away.

TCRdb names Illumina HiSeq 1500 as the instrument used. The public sequencing data were trimmed at Q25 with fastp and processed into clonotypes with MiXCR by TCRdb, which kept only in-frame beta chains. Identical CDR3 protein sequences are pooled into one entry, listed with their most common genes and DNA. Recorded for this sample are about 200,000 distinct CDR3 sequences; 8% to 10% of them occurred a single time. The ten largest clones add up to about 4.6% of the sample. Reading the germline V gene gives CDR1 SGHDT and CDR2 YYEEEE. The cysteine opens and the phenylalanine closes a CDR3 of 14 amino acids. Only the CDR3 part of the read is kept: 42 bases, read in frame from the first base. Relative to germline, V is 4 bases shorter and J is 1 base shorter, with 11 bases between their ends. Overall study results and their limits: In the ex vivo response, HLA-C-restricted CMV-specific TCR beta clonotypes were dominant, and in two of eight donors the single most frequent clonotype came from this HLA-C-restricted group. Cumulative frequency of public TCR beta family members discriminated carriers of CMV infection plus the relevant HLA type in this cohort and an independent 352-donor cohort.

The chain employs TRBV5-6 and TRBJ1-1, with no reliable assignment of the D segment. Sequenced: PBMCs. The sequence came from a human donor in good health (CMV status not recorded). Some clones in this sample may be carry-over from other donors' samples. The nucleotide sequence is given as TGTGCCAGCAGCCCTGGGTCGAGGAACACTGAAGCTTTCTTT. It translates as CASSPGSRNTEAFF. Where the CDR3 stops, the reference TRBV5-6 and TRBJ1-1 genes take over; the full variable domain is DAGVTQSPTHLIKTRGQQVTLRCSPKSGHDTVSWYQQALGQGPQFIFQYYEEEERQRGNFPDRFSGHQFPNYSSELNVNALLLGDSALYLCASSPGSRNTEAFFGQGTRLTVV.